The source of this T cell receptor beta chain is a study of blood T cells in healthy people across ages (dated by TCRdb to between 2014 and 2017). The study in broad terms: In model experiments, template switching captured about one uniquely barcoded TCR beta cDNA molecule for every two T cells. Four age groups were formed from the donors: young (average approximately 15 years), middle-aged (just under 40), aged (62) and long-lived (roughly 81). The study measured age-related changes in TCR beta repertoire diversity using deep sequencing normalized with unique cDNA molecular identifiers. For two donors (one aged 18 to 29 and one aged 80 or older), the study analyzed two additional independent replicas of 1 million unique cDNA reads from the same blood draw. Points the paper makes about the study in general: Conclusive comparison of naive and antigen-experienced compartments was prevented by the profiling of bulk unsorted PBMCs. Observed TCR beta diversity per million T cells fell roughly linearly with age, and a significant reduction was already apparent by age roughly 40. Estimates of total diversity based on one million sequenced T cells were considered lower bounds and underestimates. Compared with the aged group, the long-lived group had more naive CD4+ T cells, fewer expanded clones and increased TCR diversity, suggesting age selection. There was a strong correlation between observed TCR beta diversity and the percentage of naive T cells measured by flow cytometry. Donor CMV infection status was unknown, potentially confounding age-related changes in expanded clonotypes.

The donors were about 40 Caucasian individuals from Russia, aged roughly 6 to 90 years, who were systemically healthy. Ten milliliters of peripheral blood were collected from each donor into EDTA-treated Vacutainer tubes. Ficoll-Paque density-gradient centrifugation was used to isolate PBMCs, with at least 6.5 million per sample. Trizol reagent was used to extract total RNA from PBMCs, with at least 6 micrograms per sample. For every donor, an aliquot of PBMCs went through flow cytometry to measure the percentages of naive CD45RAhigh/CD27high T cells. As concerns this clonotype: The antigen it recognizes is unknown. No much larger clonotype is one base removed from it; base qualities were not supplied.

CDR1 and CDR2, looked up from the germline V gene, are MNHNS and SASEGT. The CDR3 holds 15 amino acids from the cysteine to the phenylalanine. The only DNA kept is the CDR3, 45 bases in frame from the first base. Library generation was performed with 5' RACE. Sequenced using an Illumina HiSeq 2500. A second PCR of roughly 6 to 11 cycles was performed with a sample-barcoded 5' primer and a J-beta primer mix. Each TCR beta cDNA molecule received a unique molecular identifier from a template-switch 5' adaptor carrying 12 random nucleotides. Each sample yielded at least 2.5 million CDR3-containing paired-end reads. The Mint cDNA synthesis kit, primed by a TRBC-specific oligonucleotide, was used to synthesize first-strand cDNA from all RNA. Following uracil-DNA glycosylase treatment, a first 18-cycle PCR with universal primers M1SS and BC2_uni_R was performed on all cDNA. Turning to the authors' computational methods: For normalization, 1 million high-quality reads, each with a distinct molecular identifier, were randomly selected from each sample. Reads sharing molecular identifiers were discarded rather than binned into consensus sequences. MiTCR, set to a Q25 quality threshold and the strictest error-elimination algorithm, was used for CDR3 identification, clonotype clustering and error correction. A nonparametric unseen species model with Euler transformation was used to estimate a lower bound on total TCR beta diversity. TCRdb applied fastp at Q25 and MiXCR to the public reads, then kept only in-frame beta chains. Rows matching on CDR3 protein sequence are summarized as one entry with the most common DNA and genes. TCRdb's processing, not the authors' own work, is the source of the V and J calls. The sample contains about 840,000 distinct CDR3 sequences, 29% of them found a single time. The top ten clonotypes cover around 9.6% of the sample.

These data are also associated with another study on T cells of mothers and their children. Looking at the second paper: The donors were nine systemically healthy Caucasian individuals, made up of three mothers and their six children. cDNA synthesis consumed the entire amount of extracted RNA, loaded at approximately 1.4 ug RNA in each 15 ul reaction. Sample barcodes and 2-4 random nucleotides were added via the M1S primer in the second PCR. More than 8.5 million TCR beta CDR3 reads were obtained from each mother, and roughly 3 million reads were obtained from each child. In both related and unrelated pairs, thymic selection shapes the output of TCR recombination in a similar way, with inherited differences having only a minor effect. Normalized repertoire overlap was always slightly but never significantly higher in related than unrelated mother-child pairs. Persistent microchimeric T cell clones were not detected, at a sensitivity of about 100 clones per million clonotypes. Deep NGS was used in the study to compare the TCR beta repertoires of mothers and children and to look for features that separate related mother-child pairs from unrelated individuals. Mothers averaged roughly 40 +/- 4 years of age and children averaged roughly 11 +/- 4 years. After adapter ligation with NEBNext reagents, the libraries were sequenced on Illumina HiSeq 2000 with 100+100 nt paired-end reads. Mother and child libraries were prepared a month apart and sequenced in separate runs to prevent cross-contamination. Between roughly 500,000 and 2,300,000 distinct TCR beta clonotypes were identified per donor. Naive TCR beta clonotypes were estimated from low-frequency clonotypes matched to each donor's FACS-determined naive share, without sorting.

Material: blood. The sequence was obtained from a woman aged 40-49 years in good health. The chain links TRBV6-1 with TRBJ2-1; a weak D assignment points to TRBD2 (5 bases agree). The J call may be in error: the DNA end matches TRBJ2-7 better. In nucleotides, the sequence is TGTGCCAGCAGTGGTATAGGAGGTCCCTACAATGAGCAGTACTTC. Translated, it gives CASSGIGGPYNEQYF.